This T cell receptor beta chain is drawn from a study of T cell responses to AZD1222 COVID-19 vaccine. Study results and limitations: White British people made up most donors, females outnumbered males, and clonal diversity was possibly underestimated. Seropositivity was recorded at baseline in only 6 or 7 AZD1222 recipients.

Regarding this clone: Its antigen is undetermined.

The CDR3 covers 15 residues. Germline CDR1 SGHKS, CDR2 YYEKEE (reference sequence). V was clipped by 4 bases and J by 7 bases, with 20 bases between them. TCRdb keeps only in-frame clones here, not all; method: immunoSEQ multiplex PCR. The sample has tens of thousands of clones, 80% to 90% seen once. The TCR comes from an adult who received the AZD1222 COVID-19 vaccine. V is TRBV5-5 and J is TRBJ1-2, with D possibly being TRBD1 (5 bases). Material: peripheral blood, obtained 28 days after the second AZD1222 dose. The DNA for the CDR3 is TGTGCCAGCAGCCTAGGACCGCCCTGGGGCAGTGGCTACACCTTC. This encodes CASSLGPPWGSGYTF.